Presented here are 20 T cell receptor beta chains from one specimen sequenced in a study of response to subunit inactivated influenza vaccine. TCRdb analysed the RT-PCR reads with MiXCR anew, one entry per CDR3 protein. The sample yields about 520,000 distinct CDR3 sequences, about 25% seen once. Sequencing was performed on CD4+ T cells sorted from PBMCs, taken roughly 5 days after vaccination. The receptors derive from a man aged 45-65 years who received an inactivated influenza vaccine.

The rearrangement joins TRBV5-1 to TRBJ1-1, with a possible D match to TRBD1 (6 bases). CDR3 size: 14 residues. V dropped 4 bases and J dropped 2 bases, with 12 bases sitting between them. Germline assignment: CDR1 SGHRS and CDR2 YFSETQ. Here the CDR3 reads CASSVDSTNTEAFF. The CDR3 nucleotides read TGCGCCAGCAGCGTGGACAGCACAAACACTGAAGCTTTCTTT. Complete variable domain (other parts from reference TRBV5-1 and TRBJ1-1): KAGVTQTPRYLIKTRGQQVTLSCSPISGHRSVSWYQQTPGQGLQFLFEYFSETQRNKGNFPGRFSGRQFSNSRSEMNVSTLELGDSALYLCASSVDSTNTEAFFGQGTRLTVV.

The chain combines TRBV20-1 with TRBJ2-2, with D possibly TRBD1 on 6 matching bases. The CDR3 totals 15 residues. V lost 6 bases to trimming and J lost 2 bases, with 16 bases between them. Per germline, CDR1 DFQATT and CDR2 SNEGSKA (reference sequence). Written as DNA, the CDR3 is TGCAGTGCCCCCAACCGGGACACCAACACCGGGGAGCTGTTTTTT. Amino acid sequence: CSAPNRDTNTGELFF.

CDR3 nucleotides: TGTGCCAGCAGTGAGGGGGAGACTAATGAAAAACTGTTTTTT. It yields the protein CASSEGETNEKLFF. This rearrangement joins TRBV12-3 or TRBV12-4 to TRBJ1-4; tentatively, D is TRBD1 (6 bases). CDR3 length: 14 residues. V shed 5 bases and J shed 2 bases, with 9 bases lying between them.

The rearrangement links TRBV12-3 or TRBV12-4 to TRBJ2-6, with D perhaps matching TRBD2 (5 bases). V gave up 3 bases and J gave up 0 bases, with 9 bases separating them. The CDR3 is 16 residues long. The CDR3 region has the DNA TGTGCCAGCAGTTTCTTCCGGGGCTCTGGGGCCAACGTCCTGACTTTC. Protein: CASSFFRGSGANVLTF.

This clonotype was found once. The V call is TRBV28, the J call TRBJ2-7, with TRBD1 matching over 11 bases. V lost 2 bases, J lost 2 bases, and 2 bases stayed unmatched. The CDR3 runs 15 residues. Germline loops: CDR1 MDHEN, CDR2 SYDVKM. In DNA form, the CDR3 reads TGTGCCAGCAGTTTAGGGACAGGGGGGGCCTACGAGCAGTACTTC. Translating gives CASSLGTGGAYEQYF.

This clonotype was seen ten or more times. The chain joins TRBV12-3 or TRBV12-4 to TRBJ2-2; tentatively, D is TRBD1 (5 bases). Trimming cost V 3 bases and J 1 base, with 6 bases left between them. The CDR3 contains 14 residues. CDR3 in amino acids: CASSFQGNTGELFF. CDR3 sequence (DNA): TGTGCCAGCAGTTTTCAGGGGAACACCGGGGAGCTGTTTTTT.

In DNA, the CDR3 is TGTGCCAGCAGCGAAGTACTTTGGAACACTGAAGCTTTCTTT. As protein: CASSEVLWNTEAFF. The rearrangement joins TRBV14 to TRBJ1-1; no clear D gene. CDR3 length: 14 residues. V lost 5 bases, J lost 1 base, and 11 bases lay in between. CDR1 SGHDN and CDR2 FVKESK come from the germline V gene.

The chain recombines TRBV29-1 with TRBJ2-7; TRBD2 aligns across 9 bases. Germline V CDR1 and CDR2: SQVTM, ANQGSEA. The CDR3 extends over 12 amino acids. V shed 7 bases and J 2 bases; nucleotides not matched to a gene: 3. The CDR3 here is CSGTSVTYEQYF. Written as DNA, the CDR3 is TGCAGCGGGACTAGCGTTACCTACGAGCAGTACTTC.

This clonotype was observed a few times. The J gene is TRBJ2-5, the V gene TRBV24-1; D remains unclear. The germline V gene encodes CDR1 KGHDR and CDR2 SFDVKD. V lost 3 bases and J lost 4, with 11 bases in between. The CDR3 totals 14 residues. CDR3 DNA: TGTGCCACCAGTGATCCGCCCCCAGGAGAGACCCAGTACTTC. Protein product: CATSDPPPGETQYF.

The CDR3 nucleotides read TGTGCCAGCAGTTTCGGCGGGGTGAGGGATGAAAAACTGTTTTTT. It encodes CASSFGGVRDEKLFF. The rearrangement uses TRBV12-3 or TRBV12-4 and TRBJ1-4; D is unresolved. V shed 3 bases and J shed 6 bases, with 14 bases lying between them. The CDR3 has 15 residues.

This clonotype was counted only a few times. The chain has TRBV29-1 and TRBJ2-5; D possibly matches TRBD1 or TRBD2 (5 bases each). Germline-derived CDR1 and CDR2 are SQVTM and ANQGSEA. The CDR3 runs 13 residues. The V end lost 3 bases, the J end lost 2 bases, and 10 bases lay between the germline ends. CDR3 DNA: TGCAGCGTTGACCGGGACGGACAAGAGACCCAGTACTTC. It encodes CSVDRDGQETQYF.

This clonotype has a count of ten or more. Germline and junction disagree at one end, which may indicate a read error. This chain uses TRBV5-1 with TRBJ2-1; 12 bases are a match to TRBD2. This CDR3 has 16 residues. The germline gives CDR1 SGHRS, CDR2 YFSETQ. The CDR3 coding sequence is TGTGCCAGCAGTTTGGAACTAGCGGGAGGCTACAATGAGCAGTTCTTC. This gives the protein CASSLELAGGYNEQFF.

The V and J genes are TRBV4-2 and TRBJ1-2; no reliable D call. The germline V and J ends were trimmed by 1 base and 6 bases, with 15 bases remaining between them. The CDR3 runs 15 residues. CDR1 and CDR2 from the germline V gene are LGHNA and YNFKEQ. This chain's CDR3 is CASSQVARGINGYTF. In DNA form, the CDR3 reads TGTGCCAGCAGCCAAGTGGCTCGGGGAATCAATGGCTACACCTTC.

This sequence joins TRBV11-2 and TRBJ2-7, with 10 bases aligning to TRBD1. Trimming at V came to 5 bases and at J to 6 bases, leaving 16 bases not matched to a gene. Germline V gives CDR1 SGHAT, CDR2 FQNNGV. The CDR3 loop spans 17 amino acids. The CDR3 loop reads CASSPKTGGGGWSEQYF. The DNA for the CDR3 is TGTGCCAGCAGCCCCAAGACAGGGGGCGGGGGGTGGAGCGAGCAGTACTTC.

There are a few counts of this clonotype. The genes are TRBV6-2 or TRBV6-3 and TRBJ1-1; the D is unclear. Germline CDR1 is MNHEY and CDR2 is SVGEGT. V was cut by 6 bases and J by 7 bases, with 12 bases left in between. The CDR3 consists of 12 residues. DNA of the CDR3: TGTGCCAGCAGCCACGGACTGATTGAAGCTTTCTTT. It yields the protein CASSHGLIEAFF.

This clonotype was seen more than once but under ten times. The chain is built from TRBV7-2 and TRBJ2-1; unclear D gene. The V gene's germline CDR1 is SGHTA and CDR2 FQGNSA. Trimming shortened V by 1 base and J by 4 bases, and 11 bases separated the two germline ends. The CDR3 contains 15 residues. CDR3 in DNA: TGTGCCAGCAGCTTAGGAGTCGGCTTATACAATGAGCAGTTCTTC. This codes for CASSLGVGLYNEQFF.

Written as DNA, the CDR3 is TGTGCCAGCGCTAGGGACGGGAACTACGAGCAGTACTTC. Protein product: CASARDGNYEQYF. The chain is built from TRBV19 and TRBJ2-7; possibly TRBD1 or TRBD2 for D (5 bases each). CDR3 size: 13 residues. V lost 9 bases, J lost 3 bases, and 15 bases lay in between. Germline CDR1 reads LNHDA; CDR2 reads SQIVND (reference sequence).

This clonotype was picked up a small number of times. The chain uses TRBV7-2 and TRBJ2-7, with TRBD1 matching over 7 bases. Trimming cost V 1 base and J 4 bases; bases outside gene matches: 4. The germline gives CDR1 SGHTA, CDR2 FQGNSA. The CDR3 runs to 14 residues. CDR3 loop: CASSLGGTAYEQYF. CDR3 DNA: TGTGCCAGCAGCTTAGGAGGGACAGCTTACGAGCAGTACTTC.

The chain carries TRBV5-6 and TRBJ1-1; D might be TRBD1 (5 bases). CDR3 length: 15 residues. The V end lost 2 bases, the J end lost 11 bases, and 22 bases lay between the germline ends. Germline V lookup: CDR1 SGHDT, CDR2 YYEEEE. CDR3 sequence reads: CASSLEGTQPRGAFF. The CDR3 nucleotides are TGTGCCAGCAGCTTAGAGGGGACCCAACCACGAGGGGCTTTCTTT. The whole variable domain, filled in from reference TRBV5-6 and TRBJ1-1, reads DAGVTQSPTHLIKTRGQQVTLRCSPKSGHDTVSWYQQALGQGPQFIFQYYEEEERQRGNFPDRFSGHQFPNYSSELNVNALLLGDSALYLCASSLEGTQPRGAFFGQGTRLTVV.

The count of this clonotype is one. The CDR3: CSGGGVDAGSYEQYF. The CDR3 nucleotides read TGCAGTGGGGGGGGGGTCGACGCTGGCTCCTACGAGCAGTACTTC. The chain carries TRBV20-1 and TRBJ2-7, with 7 positions matching TRBD2. V lost 7 bases to trimming and J lost 0 bases; unmatched junction nucleotides: 12. This CDR3 is 15 amino acids long. Germline lookup yields CDR1 DFQATT and CDR2 SNEGSKA (reference sequence).